The present TCR beta chain was sequenced within a study of beta chain features in type 1 diabetes. The CDR3 is 15 residues long. Germline V CDR1 and CDR2: SNHLY, FYNNEI. The V and J ends lost 7 bases and 4 bases, in that order; junction bases with no gene match: 8. cDNA synthesis used the whole RNA isolate, giving expressed TCRB sequences. Sequenced by immunoSEQ multiplex PCR; TCRdb stores in-frame clones only, minus some. The sample has about 160,000 clones, approximately 9% seen once. The sequenced sample was central memory CD4+ T cells from blood. The TCR comes from a woman in her late teens or twenties in good health. The V call is TRBV2, the J call TRBJ2-3, with TRBD1 matching over 10 bases. The CDR3 DNA follows: TGTGCCAGCAATCTCGACAGGGGGCGAGCAGATACGCAGTATTTT. This encodes CASNLDRGRADTQYF.